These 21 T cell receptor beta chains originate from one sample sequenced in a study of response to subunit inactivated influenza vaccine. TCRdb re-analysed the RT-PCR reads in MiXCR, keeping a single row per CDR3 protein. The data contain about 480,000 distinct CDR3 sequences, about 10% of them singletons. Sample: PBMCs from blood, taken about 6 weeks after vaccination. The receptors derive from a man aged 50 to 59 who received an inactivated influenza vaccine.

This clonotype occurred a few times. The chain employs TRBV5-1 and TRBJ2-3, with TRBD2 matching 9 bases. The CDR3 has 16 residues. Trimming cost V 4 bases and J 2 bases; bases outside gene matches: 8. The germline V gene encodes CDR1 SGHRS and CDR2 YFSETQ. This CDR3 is CASSRGSSGTTDTQYF. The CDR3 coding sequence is TGCGCCAGCAGCCGTGGCTCTAGCGGGACCACAGATACGCAGTATTTT.

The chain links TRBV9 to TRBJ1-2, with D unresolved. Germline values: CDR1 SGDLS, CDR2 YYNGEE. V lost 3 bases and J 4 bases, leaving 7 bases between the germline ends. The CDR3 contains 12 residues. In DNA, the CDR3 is TGTGCCAGCAGCGACACCGCCTATGGCTACACCTTC. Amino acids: CASSDTAYGYTF.

DNA of the CDR3: TGCAGTGCCATAAAGGGACAGCTAAATCAGCCCCAGCATTTT. This translates into CSAIKGQLNQPQHF. This sequence joins TRBV20-1 and TRBJ1-5; 7 nucleotides align to TRBD1. Trimming at V came to 6 bases and at J to 4 bases, leaving 9 bases not matched to a gene. This CDR3 has 14 residues. Germline values: CDR1 DFQATT, CDR2 SNEGSKA (reference sequence).

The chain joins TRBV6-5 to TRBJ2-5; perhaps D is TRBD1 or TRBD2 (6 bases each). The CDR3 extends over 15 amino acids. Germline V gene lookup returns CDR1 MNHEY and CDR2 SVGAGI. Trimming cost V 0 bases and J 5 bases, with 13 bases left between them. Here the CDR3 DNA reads TGTGCCAGCAGTTACTCTGGCAGGGGAGGTGAGACCCAGTACTTC. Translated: CASSYSGRGGETQYF.

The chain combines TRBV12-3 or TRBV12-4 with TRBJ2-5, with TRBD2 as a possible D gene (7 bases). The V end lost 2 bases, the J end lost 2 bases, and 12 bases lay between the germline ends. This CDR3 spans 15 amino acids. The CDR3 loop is CASSLRGAGQETQYF. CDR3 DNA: TGTGCCAGCAGTTTACGGGGGGCGGGGCAAGAGACCCAGTACTTC.

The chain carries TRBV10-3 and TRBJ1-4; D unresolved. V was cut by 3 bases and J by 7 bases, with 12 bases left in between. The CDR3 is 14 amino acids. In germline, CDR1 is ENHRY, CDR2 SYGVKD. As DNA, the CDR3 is TGTGCCATCAGTGAACTGGGTCGGGGTGAAAAACTGTTTTTT. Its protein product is CAISELGRGEKLFF.

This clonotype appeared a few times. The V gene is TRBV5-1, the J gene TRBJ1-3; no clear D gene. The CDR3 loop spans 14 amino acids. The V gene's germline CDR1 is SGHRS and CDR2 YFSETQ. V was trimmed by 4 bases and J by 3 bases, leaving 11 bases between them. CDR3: CASSASGLGNTIYF. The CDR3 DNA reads TGCGCCAGCAGCGCGAGTGGACTTGGAAACACCATATATTTT.

CDR3 residues: CSASGGRAYNEQFF. CDR3 nucleotide sequence: TGCAGTGCTAGCGGCGGGAGGGCCTACAATGAGCAGTTCTTC. This chain links TRBV20-1 with TRBJ2-1, with TRBD2 matching 9 bases. Germline V gene data show CDR1 as DFQATT and CDR2 as SNEGSKA (reference sequence). The CDR3 totals 14 residues. With V trimmed by 3 bases and J by 2 bases, 2 bases remained unmatched.

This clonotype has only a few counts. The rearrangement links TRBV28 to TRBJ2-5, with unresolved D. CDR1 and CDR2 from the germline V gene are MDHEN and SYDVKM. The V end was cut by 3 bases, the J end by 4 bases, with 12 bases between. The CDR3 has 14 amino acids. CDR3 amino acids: CASSFPLHRETQYF. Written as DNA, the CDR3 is TGTGCCAGCAGTTTCCCACTCCACAGAGAGACCCAGTACTTC.

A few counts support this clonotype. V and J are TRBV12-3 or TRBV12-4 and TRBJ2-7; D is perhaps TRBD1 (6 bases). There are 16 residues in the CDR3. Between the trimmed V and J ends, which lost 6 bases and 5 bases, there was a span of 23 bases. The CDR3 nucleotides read TGTGCCAGCAGCCGCCCCGGGACACGCGGTAGCCACGAGCAGTACTTC. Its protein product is CASSRPGTRGSHEQYF.

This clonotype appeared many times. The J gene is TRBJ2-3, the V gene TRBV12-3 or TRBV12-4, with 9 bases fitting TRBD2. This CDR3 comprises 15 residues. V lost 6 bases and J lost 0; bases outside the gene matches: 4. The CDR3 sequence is CASSSSGTSTDTQYF. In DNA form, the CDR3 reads TGTGCCAGCAGCTCTAGCGGGACTAGCACAGATACGCAGTATTTT.

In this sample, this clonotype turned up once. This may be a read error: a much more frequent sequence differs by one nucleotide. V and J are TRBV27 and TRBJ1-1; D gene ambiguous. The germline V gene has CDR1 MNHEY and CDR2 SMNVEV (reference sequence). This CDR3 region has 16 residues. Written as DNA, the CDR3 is TGTGCCAGCAGCCCCACCGTAGCGACGATGAACACTGTAGCTTTCTTT. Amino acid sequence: CASSPTVATMNTVAFF.

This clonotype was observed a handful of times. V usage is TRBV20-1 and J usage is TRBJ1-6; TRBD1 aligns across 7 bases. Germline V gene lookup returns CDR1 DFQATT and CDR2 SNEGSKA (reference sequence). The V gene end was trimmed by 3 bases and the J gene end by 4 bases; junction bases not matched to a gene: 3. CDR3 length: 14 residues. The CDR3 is CSASGGQYNSPLHF. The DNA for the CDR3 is TGCAGTGCTAGTGGGGGACAGTATAATTCACCCCTCCACTTT.

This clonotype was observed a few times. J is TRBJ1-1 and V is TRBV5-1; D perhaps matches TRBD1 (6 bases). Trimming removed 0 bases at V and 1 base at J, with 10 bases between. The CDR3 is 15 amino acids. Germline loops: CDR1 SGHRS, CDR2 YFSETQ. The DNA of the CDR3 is TGCGCCAGCAGCTTGGCCGGGACATCGAACACTGAAGCTTTCTTT. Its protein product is CASSLAGTSNTEAFF.

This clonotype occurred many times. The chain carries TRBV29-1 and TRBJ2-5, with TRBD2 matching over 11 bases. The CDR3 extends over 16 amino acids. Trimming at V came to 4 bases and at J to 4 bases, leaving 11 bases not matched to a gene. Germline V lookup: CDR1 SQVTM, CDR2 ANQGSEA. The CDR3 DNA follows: TGCAGCGTTGGTGTAGCGGGAGGGAGGGGTCGAGAGACCCAGTACTTC. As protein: CSVGVAGGRGRETQYF. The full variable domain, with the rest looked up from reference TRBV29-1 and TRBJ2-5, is SAVISQKPSRDICQRGTSLTIQCQVDSQVTMMFWYRQQPGQSLTLIATANQGSEATYESGFVIDKFPISRPNLTFSTLTVSNMSPEDSSIYLCSVGVAGGRGRETQYFGPGTRLLVL.

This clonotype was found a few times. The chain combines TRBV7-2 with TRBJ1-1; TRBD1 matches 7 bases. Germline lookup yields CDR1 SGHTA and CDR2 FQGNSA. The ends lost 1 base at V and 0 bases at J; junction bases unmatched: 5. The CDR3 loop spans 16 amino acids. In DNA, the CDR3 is TGTGCCAGCAGCTTAGGACAGGGAGTGCTGAACACTGAAGCTTTCTTT. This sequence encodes CASSLGQGVLNTEAFF.

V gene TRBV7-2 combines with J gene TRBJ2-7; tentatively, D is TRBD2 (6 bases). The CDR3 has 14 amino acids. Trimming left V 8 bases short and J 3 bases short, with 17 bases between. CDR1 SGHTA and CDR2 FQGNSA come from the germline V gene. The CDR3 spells CASCPAGSYYEQYF. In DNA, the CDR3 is TGTGCCAGCTGTCCGGCGGGGTCGTACTACGAGCAGTACTTC. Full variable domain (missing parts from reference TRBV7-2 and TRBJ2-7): GAGVSQSPSNKVTEKGKDVELRCDPISGHTALYWYRQSLGQGLEFLIYFQGNSAPDKSGLPSDRFSAERTGGSVSTLTIQRTQQEDSAVYLCASCPAGSYYEQYFGPGTRLTVT.

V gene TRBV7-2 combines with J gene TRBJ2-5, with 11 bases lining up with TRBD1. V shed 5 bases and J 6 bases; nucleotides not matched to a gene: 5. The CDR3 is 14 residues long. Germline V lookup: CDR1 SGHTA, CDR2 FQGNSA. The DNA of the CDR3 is TGTGCCAGCAGCCCTGGACAGGGGGCAAAGACCCAGTACTTC. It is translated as CASSPGQGAKTQYF.

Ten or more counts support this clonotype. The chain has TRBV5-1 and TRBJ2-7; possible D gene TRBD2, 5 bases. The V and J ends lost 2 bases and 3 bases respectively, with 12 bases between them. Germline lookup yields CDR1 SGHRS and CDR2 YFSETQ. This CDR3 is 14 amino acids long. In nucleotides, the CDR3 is TGCGCCAGCAGCTTTTCTAGCTCCAGCTACGAGCAGTACTTC. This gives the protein CASSFSSSSYEQYF. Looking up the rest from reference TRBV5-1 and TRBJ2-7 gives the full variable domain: KAGVTQTPRYLIKTRGQQVTLSCSPISGHRSVSWYQQTPGQGLQFLFEYFSETQRNKGNFPGRFSGRQFSNSRSEMNVSTLELGDSALYLCASSFSSSSYEQYFGPGTRLTVT.

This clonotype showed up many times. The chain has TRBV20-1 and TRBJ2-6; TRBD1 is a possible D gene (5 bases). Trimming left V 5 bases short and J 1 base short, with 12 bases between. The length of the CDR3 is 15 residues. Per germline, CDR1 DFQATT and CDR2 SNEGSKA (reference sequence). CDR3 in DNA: TGCAGTGCTCCCGTACCAGGGTCTGGGGCCAACGTCCTGACTTTC. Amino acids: CSAPVPGSGANVLTF.

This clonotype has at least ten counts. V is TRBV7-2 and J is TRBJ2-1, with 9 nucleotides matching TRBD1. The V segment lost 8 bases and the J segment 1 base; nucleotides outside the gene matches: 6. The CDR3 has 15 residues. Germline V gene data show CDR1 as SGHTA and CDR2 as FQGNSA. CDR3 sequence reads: CASSPDRGSYNEQFF. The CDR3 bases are TGTGCCAGCTCACCGGACAGGGGATCCTACAATGAGCAGTTCTTC. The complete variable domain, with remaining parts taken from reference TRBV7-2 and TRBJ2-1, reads GAGVSQSPSNKVTEKGKDVELRCDPISGHTALYWYRQSLGQGLEFLIYFQGNSAPDKSGLPSDRFSAERTGGSVSTLTIQRTQQEDSAVYLCASSPDRGSYNEQFFGPGTRLTVL.